This T cell receptor beta chain was sequenced in a study of vaccination and CD4 T cells after COVID-19. Background on the study: The convalescent population consisted of six males and four females, two of whom were of Hispanic ethnicity.

As for this clonotype: What it recognizes is unknown.

CDR1 and CDR2 from the germline V gene are LNHDA and SQIVND (reference sequence). CDR3 size: 15 residues. Trimming at V came to 6 bases and at J to 10 bases, leaving 12 bases not matched to a gene. Treatment given: 10-day PBMC culture with coronavirus spike peptide pools or control peptides (ViraFEST assay). Sequencing of DNA taken from cultured CD4+ T cells relied on the Oncomine TCR Beta short-read assay. TCRdb re-derived calls from the PCR reads in MiXCR, one entry per CDR3 protein. The sample has some 5,100 distinct CDR3 sequences; about 45% are singletons. The genes are TRBV19 and TRBJ1-6, with 7 bases lining up with TRBD1. Material for sequencing was CD4+ T cells from blood, cultured in vitro. This TCR was recovered from a human donor who had recovered from COVID-19. The CDR3: CASRPGGEFSSPLHF. CDR3 coding DNA: TGTGCCAGTAGGCCAGGGGGGGAGTTCTCATCACCCCTCCACTTT.